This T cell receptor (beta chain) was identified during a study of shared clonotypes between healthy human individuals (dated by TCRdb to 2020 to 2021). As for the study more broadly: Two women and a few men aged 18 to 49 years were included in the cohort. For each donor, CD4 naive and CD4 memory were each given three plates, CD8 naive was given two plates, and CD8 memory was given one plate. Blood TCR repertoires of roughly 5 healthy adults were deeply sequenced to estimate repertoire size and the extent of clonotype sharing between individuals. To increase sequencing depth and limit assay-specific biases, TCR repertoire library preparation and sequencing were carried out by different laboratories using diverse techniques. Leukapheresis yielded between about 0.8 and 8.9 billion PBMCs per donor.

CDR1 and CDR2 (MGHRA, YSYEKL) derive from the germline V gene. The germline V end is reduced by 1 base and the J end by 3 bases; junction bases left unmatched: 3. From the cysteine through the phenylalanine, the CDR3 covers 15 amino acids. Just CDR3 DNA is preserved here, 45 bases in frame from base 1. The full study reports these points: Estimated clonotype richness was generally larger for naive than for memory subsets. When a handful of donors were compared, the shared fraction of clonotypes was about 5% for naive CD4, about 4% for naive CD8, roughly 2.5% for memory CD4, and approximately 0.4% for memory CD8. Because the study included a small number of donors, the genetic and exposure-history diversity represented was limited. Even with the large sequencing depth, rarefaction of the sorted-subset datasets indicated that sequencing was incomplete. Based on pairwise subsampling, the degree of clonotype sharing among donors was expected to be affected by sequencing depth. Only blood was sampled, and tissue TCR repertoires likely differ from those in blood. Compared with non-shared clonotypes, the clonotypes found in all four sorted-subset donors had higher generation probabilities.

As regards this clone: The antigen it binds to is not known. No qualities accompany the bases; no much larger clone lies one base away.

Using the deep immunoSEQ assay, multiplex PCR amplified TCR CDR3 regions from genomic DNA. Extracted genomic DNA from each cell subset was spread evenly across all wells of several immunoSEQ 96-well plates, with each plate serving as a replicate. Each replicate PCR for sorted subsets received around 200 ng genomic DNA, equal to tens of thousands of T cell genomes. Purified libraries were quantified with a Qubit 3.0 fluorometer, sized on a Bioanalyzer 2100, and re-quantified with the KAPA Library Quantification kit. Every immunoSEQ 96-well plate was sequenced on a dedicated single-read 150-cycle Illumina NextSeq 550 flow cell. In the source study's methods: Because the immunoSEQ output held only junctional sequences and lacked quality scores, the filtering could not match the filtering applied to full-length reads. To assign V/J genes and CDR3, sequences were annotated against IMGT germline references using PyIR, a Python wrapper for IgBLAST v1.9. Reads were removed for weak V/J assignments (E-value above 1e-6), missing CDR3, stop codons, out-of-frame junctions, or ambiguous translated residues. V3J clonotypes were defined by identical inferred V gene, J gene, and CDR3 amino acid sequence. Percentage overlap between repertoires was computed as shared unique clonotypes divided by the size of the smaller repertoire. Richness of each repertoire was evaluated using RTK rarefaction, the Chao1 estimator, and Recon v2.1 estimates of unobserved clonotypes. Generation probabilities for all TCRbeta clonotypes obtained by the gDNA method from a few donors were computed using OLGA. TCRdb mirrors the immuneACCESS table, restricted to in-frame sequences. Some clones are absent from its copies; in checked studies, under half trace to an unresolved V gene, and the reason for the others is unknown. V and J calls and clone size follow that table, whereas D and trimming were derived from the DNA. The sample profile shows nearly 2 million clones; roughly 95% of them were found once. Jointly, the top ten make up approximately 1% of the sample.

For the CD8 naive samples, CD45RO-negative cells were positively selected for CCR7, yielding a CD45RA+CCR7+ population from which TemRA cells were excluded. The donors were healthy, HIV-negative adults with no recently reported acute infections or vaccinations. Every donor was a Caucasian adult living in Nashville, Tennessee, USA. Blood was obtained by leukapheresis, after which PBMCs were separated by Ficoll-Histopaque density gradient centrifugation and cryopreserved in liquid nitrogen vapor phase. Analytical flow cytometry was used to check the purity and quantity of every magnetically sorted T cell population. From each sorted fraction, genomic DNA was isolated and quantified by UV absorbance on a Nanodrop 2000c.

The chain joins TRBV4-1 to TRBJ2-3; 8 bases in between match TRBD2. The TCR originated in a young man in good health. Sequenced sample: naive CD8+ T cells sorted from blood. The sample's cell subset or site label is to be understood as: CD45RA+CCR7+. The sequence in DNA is TGCGCCAGCAGCCAAGGGACTAGCCTAACAGATACGCAGTATTTT. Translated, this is CASSQGTSLTDTQYF.